The 9 T cell receptor beta chains listed next were all sequenced from one sample in a study of blood T cell repertoires in COVID-19. TCRdb's table, derived via immunoSEQ multiplex PCR, lists solely in-frame clones and lacks some. The sample shows under 60,000 clones, around 88% of them seen only once. The specimen sequenced was peripheral blood. Every receptor here comes from a human donor in a cohort sampled during active COVID-19.

J is TRBJ2-7 and V is TRBV11-3, with D possibly matching TRBD1 (6 bases). The CDR3 is 15 amino acids. The V end was cut by 6 bases, the J end by 1 base, with 16 bases between. Germline V gene data show CDR1 as SGHNT and CDR2 as YENEEA. CDR3 sequence: CASRPPRGWSYEQYF. The CDR3 nucleotides read TGTGCCAGCAGGCCACCCAGGGGATGGTCCTACGAGCAGTACTTC. Full variable domain (rest looked up from reference TRBV11-3 and TRBJ2-7): EAGVVQSPRYKIIEKKQPVAFWCNPISGHNTLYWYLQNLGQGPELLIRYENEEAVDDSQLPKDRFSAERLKGVDSTLKIQPAELGDSAVYLCASRPPRGWSYEQYFGPGTRLTVT.

The V call is TRBV6-5, the J call TRBJ2-7, with a weak D call TRBD2 (6 bases). V dropped 4 bases and J dropped 4 bases, with 8 bases sitting between them. This CDR3 spans 12 amino acids. Germline CDR1 MNHEY, CDR2 SVGAGI. CDR3 in amino acids: CASSLSGYEQYF. In DNA, the CDR3 is TGTGCCAGCAGTTTAAGCGGGTACGAGCAGTACTTC.

In its sample, this clone was seen a few times. The chain joins TRBV5-1 to TRBJ2-1; 11 bases map to TRBD2. This CDR3 comprises 18 residues. V gave up 3 bases and J gave up 1 base; unmatched junction bases: 9. CDR1 is SGHRS, CDR2 YFSETQ, per germline. The chain's CDR3 is CASSSTLAGVPSYNEQFF. The CDR3 nucleotides read TGCGCCAGCAGCTCTACACTAGCGGGGGTACCTTCCTACAATGAGCAGTTCTTC.

This sequence joins TRBV6-2 or TRBV6-3 and TRBJ2-5, with TRBD2 matching 13 bases. CDR3 length: 16 residues. With V trimmed by 6 bases and J by 4 bases, 8 bases remained unmatched. Germline assignment: CDR1 MNHEY and CDR2 SVGEGT. CDR3 in amino acids: CASRPPGLAGAETQYF. The CDR3 nucleotides are TGTGCCAGCAGACCTCCCGGACTAGCGGGGGCAGAGACCCAGTACTTC.

DNA of the CDR3: TGCGCCAGCAGCTGGGGGCCGACGGGATCGAGCACTGAAGCTTTCTTT. Protein sequence: CASSWGPTGSSTEAFF. V usage is TRBV5-1 and J usage is TRBJ1-1; a possible D gene is TRBD1 (6 bases). Germline V gene lookup returns CDR1 SGHRS and CDR2 YFSETQ. The CDR3 totals 16 residues. V was pared by 3 bases and J by 4 bases, with 19 bases between.

This chain links TRBV5-1 with TRBJ1-6, with D possibly matching TRBD1 (5 bases). There are 12 residues in the CDR3. CDR1 and CDR2 from the germline V gene are SGHRS and YFSETQ. V lost 0 bases and J lost 14, with 9 bases in between. The CDR3 reads CASSLVSGSLHF. CDR3 bases: TGCGCCAGCAGCTTGGTTTCAGGGTCCCTCCACTTT.

About this clone: At one end the junction does not follow the germline gene, possibly because of a read error. The rearrangement joins TRBV5-1 to TRBJ2-3; D may be TRBD2 (6 bases). This CDR3 has 10 amino acids. The V gene's germline CDR1 is SGHRS and CDR2 YFSETQ. The CDR3 region is CASRGDSQEF. In DNA, the CDR3 is TGCGCCAGCAGAGGGGACTCCCAAGAATTT.

The chain recombines TRBV5-6 with TRBJ2-5; 7 positions match TRBD1. Germline V gene data show CDR1 as SGHDT and CDR2 as YYEEEE. This CDR3 is 14 amino acids long. V dropped 3 bases and J dropped 5; count of bases not matched to a gene: 7. The CDR3 is CASSWGQIGETQYF. CDR3 nucleotides: TGTGCCAGCAGCTGGGGACAGATAGGGGAGACCCAGTACTTC.

A note on this clone: Other DNA sequences in this specimen translate into the identical CDR3. This chain links TRBV7-3 with TRBJ2-5; 8 nucleotides agree with TRBD2. V was pared by 5 bases and J by 4 bases, with 6 bases of the junction left unmatched. Germline V gene data show CDR1 as SGHTA and CDR2 as FQGTGA. The CDR3 sequence is 14 residues long. The CDR3 reads CASSGRGGPETQYF. CDR3 in DNA: TGTGCCAGCAGCGGTCGGGGGGGCCCAGAGACCCAGTACTTC.